The entry that follows covers one TCR beta chain sequence. Antigen: not known. The record originates from a study of radiotherapy plus CTLA-4 blockade in lung cancer. Study details: Across the patients, objective responses occurred in about 19%, and disease control in roughly 33%. General study findings and limits: Tumor-origin TCR clones grew in blood after radiotherapy plus ipilimumab. Interferon-beta, together with early blood T cell clone dynamics, reportedly best predicted response.

Clones were sequenced by immunoSEQ multiplex PCR, and TCRdb holds only the in-frame ones, with some missing. Of 90,000 to 95,000 clones in the sample, roughly 80% were seen once. The study treated chemo-refractory metastatic non-small-cell lung cancer patients with focal radiation plus ipilimumab CTLA-4 blockade. The receptor's source is a human donor with non-small cell lung cancer who had stable disease on radiotherapy plus ipilimumab. Specimen: peripheral blood, collected from a patient treated with radiotherapy plus ipilimumab.

CDR3 loop: CASPRRGGTGELFF. In DNA, the CDR3 is TGTGCCAGCCCCCGTAGGGGAGGCACCGGGGAGCTGTTTTTT. The V call is TRBV7-2, the J call TRBJ2-2; D may be TRBD2 (6 bases). This CDR3 is 14 amino acids long. V gave up 8 bases and J gave up 4 bases, with 14 bases separating them. Germline V gives CDR1 SGHTA, CDR2 FQGNSA.